A single sample gave rise to the 15 T cell receptor beta chains below, sequenced in a study of T cells in localized non-small cell lung cancer. Sequencing used immunoSEQ multiplex PCR; TCRdb keeps in-frame clones, though not all of them. The sample has about 33,000 clones, over 85% seen once. The sequenced sample was peripheral blood, obtained before any cancer treatment. Every receptor here comes from a female donor aged 60 or older with stage I lung adenocarcinoma.

V usage is TRBV5-5 and J usage is TRBJ2-5; 13 bases fit TRBD2. CDR3 size: 18 residues. The V and J ends lost 0 bases and 5 bases, in that order; junction bases with no gene match: 10. Germline loops: CDR1 SGHKS, CDR2 YYEKEE (reference sequence). This CDR3 reads CASSLALAGGREEETQYF. The CDR3 coding sequence is TGTGCCAGCAGCTTGGCACTAGCGGGGGGGCGTGAGGAGGAGACCCAGTACTTC.

The rearrangement uses TRBV4-1 and TRBJ2-5; 9 nucleotides match TRBD2. This CDR3 is 17 amino acids long. CDR1 is MGHRA and CDR2 is YSYEKL in the germline V gene. The J segment lost 0 bases and the V segment lost 0 bases, leaving 5 bases of the junction unmatched. The CDR3 coding sequence is TGCGCCAGCAGCCAAGATCATACTAGCGGGTACCAAGAGACCCAGTACTTC. Translated, it gives CASSQDHTSGYQETQYF.

V and J are TRBV18 and TRBJ2-7, with a tentative D call TRBD1 (6 bases). Germline-derived CDR1 and CDR2 are KGHSH and LQKENI. Deletions cut 4 bases from V and 4 bases from J, with 14 bases between. CDR3 size: 14 residues. CDR3 protein: CASSLDSNPYEQYV. DNA of the CDR3: TGTGCCAGCTCACTGGACAGTAACCCATACGAGCAGTACGTC.

The chain combines TRBV9 with TRBJ1-2; possible D gene TRBD1, 6 bases. CDR1 is SGDLS, CDR2 YYNGEE, per germline. V was trimmed by 4 bases and J by 9 bases, leaving 19 bases between them. This CDR3 is 14 amino acids long. CDR3 bases: TGTGCCAGCAGCCCATCCGGGACAAGGACCAGCTACACCTTC. Protein product: CASSPSGTRTSYTF.

This chain links TRBV4-1 with TRBJ1-3, with D unresolved. V was cut by 1 base and J by 4 bases, with 5 bases left in between. The CDR3 length is 13 residues. CDR1 is MGHRA and CDR2 is YSYEKL in the germline V gene. CDR3 sequence reads: CASSQGLGNTIYF. DNA of the CDR3: TGCGCCAGCAGCCAAGGTCTGGGAAACACCATATATTTT.

The chain joins TRBV10-3 to TRBJ1-1; D is undetermined. Germline V CDR1 and CDR2: ENHRY, SYGVKD. The CDR3 contains 15 residues. Trimming took 3 bases from V and 3 from J, leaving 14 bases between them. This chain's CDR3 is CAISEPGGRDTEAFF. The CDR3 DNA reads TGTGCCATCAGTGAACCGGGAGGGAGAGACACTGAAGCTTTCTTT.

In DNA form, the CDR3 reads TGTGCCAGCAGACCCGGGACTAGCGGGGGTCCCGGGGAGCTGTTTTTT. Translation gives CASRPGTSGGPGELFF. The rearrangement uses TRBV6-6 and TRBJ2-2; 14 positions agree with TRBD2. Trimming took 6 bases from V and 6 from J; bases not matched to a gene: 6. CDR1 is MNHNY and CDR2 is SVGAGI in the germline V gene (reference sequence). The CDR3 covers 16 residues.

The chain recombines TRBV5-1 with TRBJ2-2; D may correspond to TRBD1 or TRBD2 (5 bases each). This CDR3 spans 15 amino acids. In germline, CDR1 is SGHRS, CDR2 YFSETQ. The V gene lost 3 bases and the J gene lost 2 bases, with 11 bases spanning the gap. CDR3 residues: CASSWAGDNTGELFF. The DNA of the CDR3 is TGCGCCAGCAGCTGGGCTGGGGACAACACCGGGGAGCTGTTTTTT.

V gene TRBV29-1 combines with J gene TRBJ1-1, with D uncertain. The germline V gene encodes CDR1 SQVTM and CDR2 ANQGSEA. V dropped 7 bases and J dropped 5 bases, with 11 bases sitting between them. The CDR3 contains 11 residues. The CDR3 reads CSAQDHTEAFF. In DNA, the CDR3 is TGCAGCGCGCAGGATCATACTGAAGCTTTCTTT.

V gene TRBV7-3 combines with J gene TRBJ1-3; tentatively, D is TRBD1 (5 bases). CDR1 and CDR2 from the germline V gene are SGHTA and FQGTGA. The length of the CDR3 is 17 residues. Trimming removed 5 bases from V and 0 bases from J, with 17 bases in between. The CDR3 spells CASSATGTANSGNTIYF. CDR3 bases: TGTGCCAGCAGCGCCACCGGGACTGCAAACTCTGGAAACACCATATATTTT.

V usage is TRBV28 and J usage is TRBJ1-5; D is possibly TRBD1 (5 bases). Germline V CDR1 and CDR2: MDHEN, SYDVKM. Trimming left V 8 bases short and J 1 base short, with 21 bases between. CDR3 size: 17 residues. CDR3 DNA sequence: TGTGCCAGCTGCCCGCCGGGGGGACCGTTAAGCAATCAGCCCCAGCATTTT. This translates into CASCPPGGPLSNQPQHF.

The chain couples TRBV4-1 to TRBJ2-1; TRBD1 might be the D (6 bases). The CDR3 has 15 residues. In germline, CDR1 is MGHRA, CDR2 YSYEKL. Trimming stripped 8 bases from V and 1 base from J, with 15 bases between. The CDR3 loop is CASSLEGDSYNEQFF. In nucleotides, the CDR3 is TGCGCCAGCTCACTAGAGGGGGATTCCTACAATGAGCAGTTCTTC.

The chain carries TRBV2 and TRBJ2-3; D not resolved. V lost 8 bases, J lost 3 bases, and 15 bases lay in between. Germline CDR1 is SNHLY and CDR2 is FYNNEI. The CDR3 is 14 residues long. The chain's CDR3 is CASLSLLITDTQYF. As DNA, the CDR3 is TGTGCCAGCCTTTCCCTCCTTATTACAGATACGCAGTATTTT.

The chain carries TRBV5-1 and TRBJ1-3; tentative D call: TRBD1 (6 bases). The CDR3 has 16 residues. Germline V CDR1 and CDR2: SGHRS, YFSETQ. Deletions cut 4 bases from V and 0 bases from J, with 14 bases between. CDR3 protein: CASSPLQGASGNTIYF. The DNA of the CDR3 is TGCGCCAGCAGCCCCTTACAGGGTGCCTCTGGAAACACCATATATTTT.

The genes are TRBV5-5 and TRBJ1-2; no clear D. The germline CDR1 and CDR2 sequences are SGHKS and YYEKEE (reference sequence). Trimming removed 0 bases from V and 6 bases from J, with 18 bases in between. This CDR3 spans 16 amino acids. This CDR3 is CASSLAIGGPGDGYTF. Here the CDR3 DNA reads TGTGCCAGCAGCTTGGCCATAGGCGGACCTGGGGATGGCTACACCTTC.